The T cell receptor (beta chain) described here comes from a study of human T cells and chemical hapten exposure. The wider study: Upper inner arm skin measuring approximately 2 cm by approximately 2 cm received 2% DPC for sensitization. Doses of diphenylcyclopropenone went to the patients' scalps weekly throughout the roughly 22-week study. Small discrepancies in pooled library volume mainly accounted for the varying TCR yields per sample.

TCRdb reanalysed the RACE reads using MiXCR and keeps one entry per CDR3 protein. The sample has roughly 84,000 distinct CDR3 sequences, 8% to 13% seen once. At least ten counts were recorded for this clonotype. Time point of the sample: patch test 2, 6 weeks after DPC sensitization. Treatment meaning: therapeutic diphenylcyclopropenone sensitization with weekly scalp DPC. Staff drew blood before applying each patch test. CDR1 and CDR2 (germline): SGHVS, FQNEAQ. The CDR3 consists of 18 residues. The ends lost 2 bases at V and 5 bases at J; junction bases unmatched: 7. This TCR was recovered from a woman between 50 and 59 years old with alopecia areata. Some clones in this sample may be carry-over from other donors' samples. The input for sequencing was whole blood, taken in connection with sensitization to the hapten diphenylcyclopropenone (DPC). The chain employs TRBV7-8 and TRBJ2-2; 14 bases align to TRBD2. CDR3 loop: CASSLYPGLAGVTGELFF. The CDR3 coding sequence is TGTGCCAGCAGCTTATACCCGGGACTAGCGGGAGTTACCGGGGAGCTGTTTTTT.